This TCR beta chain was observed in a study of shared clonotypes between healthy human individuals. Generated by immunoSEQ multiplex PCR, the TCRdb table keeps only in-frame clones and is missing some. The sample has roughly 2,300,000 clones; 85% to 95% are singletons. Trimming stripped 4 bases from V and 7 bases from J, with 18 bases between. The length of the CDR3 is 15 residues. Germline-derived CDR1 and CDR2 are SGHRS and YFSETQ. Material: naive CD4+ T cells from PBMCs. This sample's subset: CD45RA+ positively selected. The sequence came from a man aged 18 to 35 in good health. Some clones in this sample may be carry-over from other donors' samples. The V and J genes are TRBV5-1 and TRBJ1-3; D call uncertain. Written as DNA, the CDR3 is TGCGCCAGCAGCCCCCGATTTGGGGTTGGGAACACCATATATTTT. This encodes CASSPRFGVGNTIYF.